The 27 T cell receptor beta chains below come from one sample, sequenced in a study of blood T cell repertoires in COVID-19. Only in-frame clones appear in the TCRdb table, and some are missing; sequencing was by immunoSEQ multiplex PCR. The sample yields roughly 38,000 clones, about 85% seen once. The sequenced sample consisted of peripheral blood. These receptors were obtained from a human donor in a cohort sampled during active COVID-19.

The chain carries TRBV27 and TRBJ2-1; TRBD1 matches at 9 bases. From germline, CDR1 is MNHEY and CDR2 SMNVEV (reference sequence). CDR3 length: 14 residues. The V gene end was trimmed by 3 bases and the J gene end by 9 bases; junction bases not matched to a gene: 6. CDR3 region: CASSLWDREGEQFF. CDR3 DNA: TGTGCCAGCAGTTTGTGGGACAGGGAAGGTGAGCAGTTCTTC.

The chain uses TRBV2 and TRBJ2-1; 12 positions agree with TRBD2. Per germline, CDR1 SNHLY and CDR2 FYNNEI. The CDR3 runs to 15 residues. V trimming: 7 bases; J trimming: 6 bases; junction bases outside the gene matches: 7. In DNA, the CDR3 is TGTGCCAGCATCCGACTAGCGGGGGAGGGCAATGAGCAGTTCTTC. It is translated as CASIRLAGEGNEQFF.

The chain links TRBV6-5 to TRBJ2-5, with unresolved D. Germline V gives CDR1 MNHEY, CDR2 SVGAGI. The CDR3 runs 15 residues. V lost 5 bases and J 5 bases, leaving 18 bases between the germline ends. CDR3 nucleotides: TGTGCCAGCAGTCAGAATAGCCCCGCCGGGGAGACCCAGTACTTC. Its protein product is CASSQNSPAGETQYF.

The rearrangement uses TRBV6-2 or TRBV6-3 and TRBJ2-5; 11 positions match TRBD2. Losses at the gene ends were 6 bases for V and 0 bases for J; bases not matched to a gene: 6. This CDR3 contains 16 residues. CDR1 MNHEY and CDR2 SVGEGT come from the germline V gene. This CDR3 is CASSRGTSGHQETQYF. Written as DNA, the CDR3 is TGTGCCAGCAGCCGAGGGACTAGCGGACACCAAGAGACCCAGTACTTC.

This rearrangement joins TRBV4-3 to TRBJ2-3; D gene ambiguous. CDR3 length: 15 residues. Trimming removed 1 base from V and 1 base from J, with 9 bases in between. CDR1 and CDR2 from the germline V gene are LGHNA and YSLEER. The CDR3: CASSQVLGGTDTQYF. The CDR3 nucleotides are TGCGCCAGCAGCCAAGTTCTCGGAGGCACAGATACGCAGTATTTT.

This clone has only a few counts. The chain uses TRBV7-2 and TRBJ1-6; 9 bases match TRBD1. V trimming: 4 bases; J trimming: 9 bases; junction bases outside the gene matches: 1. CDR3 size: 13 residues. Germline CDR1 is SGHTA and CDR2 is FQGNSA. CDR3 in DNA: TGTGCCAGCAGCTCGGGACAGGGTTCACCCCTCCACTTT. It yields the protein CASSSGQGSPLHF.

The chain uses TRBV5-6 and TRBJ1-3, with no clear D. Germline lookup yields CDR1 SGHDT and CDR2 YYEEEE. This CDR3 is 13 amino acids long. V was cut by 1 base and J by 5 bases, with 7 bases left in between. This chain's CDR3 is CASSLRRRNTIYF. CDR3 bases: TGTGCCAGCAGCTTGCGGCGGAGAAACACCATATATTTT.

This rearrangement joins TRBV9 to TRBJ2-7; TRBD1 matches 7 bases. The junction had 7 bases not matched to a gene; V was cut back by 0 bases and J by 4 bases. This CDR3 is built from 15 residues. Per germline, CDR1 SGDLS and CDR2 YYNGEE. The CDR3 DNA sequence: TGTGCCAGCAGCGTAGACGGGGACAGTTCTTACGAGCAGTACTTC. It encodes CASSVDGDSSYEQYF. Combining the CDR3 with reference TRBV9 and TRBJ2-7 gives the whole variable domain DSGVTQTPKHLITATGQRVTLRCSPRSGDLSVYWYQQSLDQGLQFLIQYYNGEERAKGNILERFSAQQFPDLHSELNLSSLELGDSALYFCASSVDGDSSYEQYFGPGTRLTVT.

The V gene is TRBV11-3, the J gene TRBJ2-5; D call uncertain. The V gene lost 1 base and the J gene lost 2 bases, with 11 bases spanning the gap. Germline loops: CDR1 SGHNT, CDR2 YENEEA. The CDR3 is 15 residues long. The CDR3 DNA sequence: TGTGCCAGCAGCTTAGTGTCGCTGGCTCAAGAGACCCAGTACTTC. This encodes CASSLVSLAQETQYF.

The rearrangement links TRBV4-2 to TRBJ1-2; a possible D gene is TRBD1 (6 bases). Germline CDR1 reads LGHNA; CDR2 reads YNFKEQ. V dropped 9 bases and J dropped 4 bases, with 15 bases sitting between them. The CDR3 is 13 amino acids. CDR3 nucleotide sequence: TGTGCCAGTACCCGGGACACCCTCTATGGCTACACCTTC. Encoded protein: CASTRDTLYGYTF.

J is TRBJ2-1 and V is TRBV5-6; D gene unclear. The CDR3 totals 15 residues. V lost 4 bases to trimming and J lost 0 bases, with 11 bases between them. Germline V gene lookup returns CDR1 SGHDT and CDR2 YYEEEE. CDR3 region: CASSGSFVSYNEQFF. The DNA for the CDR3 is TGTGCCAGCAGCGGCTCCTTCGTCTCCTACAATGAGCAGTTCTTC.

The CDR3 sequence is CASSLRAGGENSPLHF. CDR3 coding DNA: TGTGCCAGCAGCTTAAGGGCAGGGGGCGAAAATTCACCCCTCCACTTT. This sequence joins TRBV7-6 and TRBJ1-6; TRBD1 aligns across 8 bases. Germline-derived CDR1 and CDR2 are SGHVS and FNYEAQ. The V and J ends lost 2 bases and 7 bases, in that order; junction bases with no gene match: 7. This CDR3 has 16 amino acids.

In nucleotides, the CDR3 is TGTGCCAGCAGCCCCATGGGACTATCAAACTATGGCTACACCTTC. It specifies CASSPMGLSNYGYTF. The chain combines TRBV7-9 with TRBJ1-2; weak D call: TRBD1 (5 bases). The CDR3 is made up of 15 amino acids. The V end lost 5 bases, the J end lost 2 bases, and 15 bases lay between the germline ends. CDR1 is SEHNR, CDR2 FQNEAQ, per germline (reference sequence).

The sample holds one count of this clone. The rearrangement links TRBV18 to TRBJ1-6, with 7 bases matching TRBD1. Germline V gene data show CDR1 as KGHSH and CDR2 as LQKENI. V was clipped by 3 bases and J by 7 bases; unmatched bases: 6. The CDR3 has 15 residues. The CDR3 region is CASSPPGQANSPLHF. The CDR3 nucleotides read TGTGCCAGCTCACCTCCTGGACAGGCCAATTCACCCCTCCACTTT.

Turning to this clone: The same CDR3 can be traced to other DNA sequences in this sample. J is TRBJ1-6 and V is TRBV5-1; TRBD1 matches 10 bases. CDR3 length equals 15 residues. The germline V gene has CDR1 SGHRS and CDR2 YFSETQ. Trimming removed 4 bases from V and 7 bases from J; junction bases left unmatched: 5. In DNA form, the CDR3 reads TGCGCCAGCAGCCCGGGGACAGGGGAAAATTCACCCCTCCACTTT. Residues: CASSPGTGENSPLHF.

The rearrangement joins TRBV7-3 to TRBJ2-7; TRBD1 matches 7 bases. Germline assignment: CDR1 SGHTA and CDR2 FQGTGA. This CDR3 contains 14 residues. Trimming removed 5 bases from V and 7 bases from J; junction bases left unmatched: 11. CDR3 in amino acids: CASSPGQARGEQYF. The CDR3, as DNA: TGTGCCAGCAGCCCTGGACAGGCCCGGGGAGAGCAGTACTTC.

The chain has TRBV7-2 and TRBJ2-1; the D gene is possibly TRBD2 (5 bases). Looked up from germline, CDR1 is SGHTA and CDR2 is FQGNSA. The CDR3 sequence is 15 residues long. The V and J ends lost 1 base and 3 bases respectively, with 10 bases between them. As DNA, the CDR3 is TGTGCCAGCAGCTTAGAGGGAGAGCACTACAATGAGCAGTTCTTC. This sequence encodes CASSLEGEHYNEQFF.

This clone has a single count. This chain links TRBV24-1 with TRBJ2-1; D possibly corresponds to TRBD1 (6 bases). V lost 7 bases and J 0 bases, leaving 18 bases between the germline ends. Germline lookup yields CDR1 KGHDR and CDR2 SFDVKD. The CDR3 consists of 17 residues. CDR3 protein: CATSPTFDRYSYNEQFF. The CDR3 nucleotides are TGTGCCACCAGCCCAACTTTCGACAGGTACTCCTACAATGAGCAGTTCTTC.

This sequence joins TRBV27 and TRBJ1-2; weak D call: TRBD1 (6 bases). Per germline, CDR1 MNHEY and CDR2 SMNVEV (reference sequence). The CDR3 contains 13 residues. V gave up 5 bases and J gave up 7 bases, with 14 bases separating them. The CDR3 DNA reads TGTGCCAGCAGTCCCTCGAGGGGGTCTGGCTACACCTTC. Translated, it gives CASSPSRGSGYTF.

CDR3 coding DNA: TGTGCCAGCAGTTTATTCGGGGGGTACAATGAGCAGTTCTTC. As protein: CASSLFGGYNEQFF. The chain uses TRBV27 and TRBJ2-1; 7 positions match TRBD2. J was trimmed by 4 bases and V by 1 base; bases with no gene match: 1. CDR3 length equals 14 residues. In germline, CDR1 is MNHEY, CDR2 SMNVEV (reference sequence).

The J gene is TRBJ1-1, the V gene TRBV4-3; D gene unclear. Per germline, CDR1 LGHNA and CDR2 YSLEER. This CDR3 contains 16 residues. V gave up 0 bases and J gave up 2 bases, with 13 bases separating them. In DNA form, the CDR3 reads TGCGCCAGCAGCCAAGATTTTAACAGCCTTAACACTGAAGCTTTCTTT. Translated, it gives CASSQDFNSLNTEAFF.

This clone turned up a few times. The V and J genes are TRBV28 and TRBJ1-5; D call uncertain. The germline V gene has CDR1 MDHEN and CDR2 SYDVKM. V was pared by 10 bases and J by 4 bases, with 14 bases between. This CDR3 comprises 13 residues. CDR3 sequence: CATLNTANQPQHF. The CDR3 DNA is TGTGCCACACTTAATACTGCTAATCAGCCCCAGCATTTT.

The chain uses TRBV5-1 and TRBJ1-2, with D hard to call. This CDR3 is 13 amino acids long. Germline loops: CDR1 SGHRS, CDR2 YFSETQ. V lost 4 bases and J 6 bases, leaving 13 bases between the germline ends. The CDR3: CASSGEGRNGYTF. The DNA of the CDR3 is TGCGCCAGCAGCGGGGAGGGAAGGAATGGCTACACCTTC.

The chain is built from TRBV6-5 and TRBJ1-4; D is possibly TRBD1 (6 bases). The CDR3 has 15 residues. Germline V CDR1 and CDR2: MNHEY, SVGAGI. V was shortened by 4 bases and J by 2 bases, with 11 bases between the two germline ends. CDR3 region: CASSFQGGTNEKLFF. CDR3 DNA sequence: TGTGCCAGCAGTTTCCAAGGGGGTACTAATGAAAAACTGTTTTTT.

V is TRBV7-8 and J is TRBJ1-1; D not resolved. Germline V gene sequence: CDR1 SGHVS, CDR2 FQNEAQ. V was trimmed by 7 bases and J by 1 base, leaving 13 bases between them. This CDR3 spans 14 amino acids. CDR3 residues: CASTPMSGNTEAFF. CDR3 DNA sequence: TGTGCCAGCACCCCGATGAGTGGGAACACTGAAGCTTTCTTT.

CDR3 sequence: CASVGRGPRSSYNEQFF. CDR3 bases: TGTGCCAGCGTAGGGAGGGGTCCCAGAAGCTCCTACAATGAGCAGTTCTTC. The chain uses TRBV14 and TRBJ2-1; 7 bases fit TRBD2. The CDR3 sequence is 17 residues long. Germline V gives CDR1 SGHDN, CDR2 FVKESK. The V gene end was trimmed by 8 bases and the J gene end by 0 bases; junction bases not matched to a gene: 13.

This clone was seen only a few times. This chain's CDR3 is CASHRGGNEKLFF. As DNA, the CDR3 is TGTGCTAGCCACAGGGGAGGTAATGAAAAACTGTTTTTT. This chain links TRBV12-5 with TRBJ1-4, with 7 positions matching TRBD1. The CDR3 consists of 13 residues. The germline V gene encodes CDR1 LGHNT and CDR2 FRNRAP. Unmatched junction bases numbered 5, after V lost 9 bases and J lost 4 bases. Based on the CDR3 plus reference TRBV12-5 and TRBJ1-4, the full variable domain is DARVTQTPRHKVTEMGQEVTMRCQPILGHNTVFWYRQTMMQGLELLAYFRNRAPLDDSGMPKDRFSAEMPDATLATLKIQPSEPRDSAVYFCASHRGGNEKLFFGSGTQLSVL.